This T cell receptor beta chain is from a study of T cell responses to AZD1222 COVID-19 vaccine. Study-wide points: Donors were chiefly white British, with a greater number of females, and clonal diversity was perhaps underestimated. Reports say nearly half of spike-specific TCRs go after unmutated variant regions. An increase in Spike-specific TCR breadth and depth was observed after two AZD1222 doses.

The repertoire was sequenced with immunoSEQ multiplex PCR; TCRdb's copy has only in-frame clones and lacks some. The table shows 120,000 to 150,000 clones, with around nine tenths occurring only once. Pooling was applied to second doses at about 4 or about 12 weeks. V lost 3 bases to trimming and J lost 5 bases; unmatched junction nucleotides: 11. CDR1 and CDR2 (germline): LGHNT, FRNRAP. The CDR3 sequence is 16 residues long. For this clone: Its matching antigen is unknown.

The clonotype comes from an adult who received the AZD1222 COVID-19 vaccine. J is TRBJ1-1 and V is TRBV12-5; the match to TRBD1 covers 8 bases. Sample: peripheral blood, taken 28 days after the second AZD1222 dose. CDR3 loop: CASGLGQGPFETEAFF. The CDR3, as DNA: TGTGCTAGTGGTTTAGGACAGGGACCATTTGAGACTGAAGCTTTCTTT.